The 29 T cell receptor beta chains presented below share a single source sample, sequenced in a study of OX40 agonist ivuxolimab in advanced cancers. Profiled with immunoSEQ multiplex PCR; TCRdb holds only in-frame clones, not every one. The sample lists some 71,000 clones; around 93% were seen once. This sample comprised CD4+ or CD8+ T cells sorted from blood, obtained in a trial of the OX40 agonist ivuxolimab. These receptors all come from an adult with an advanced solid tumor such as melanoma, head and neck, liver or kidney cancer.

This clone has just a few counts. The chain joins TRBV27 to TRBJ1-1, with D perhaps TRBD1 (6 bases). V lost 8 bases to trimming and J lost 6 bases, with 16 bases between them. Germline assignment: CDR1 MNHEY and CDR2 SMNVEV (reference sequence). This CDR3 has 13 residues. The CDR3 nucleotides read TGTGCCAGCGGGTCAGGGGTATACGCTGAAGCTTTCTTT. Protein product: CASGSGVYAEAFF.

This rearrangement joins TRBV6-4 to TRBJ2-7, with 7 bases lining up with TRBD1. Germline-derived CDR1 and CDR2 are MRHNA and SNTAGT. CDR3 size: 14 residues. Germline trimming cut 2 bases from V and 6 bases from J; bases unmatched to any gene: 7. The CDR3 DNA reads TGTGCCAGCAGTGACGGGACAGCCGGGGCCGAGCAGTACTTC. It yields the protein CASSDGTAGAEQYF.

This chain links TRBV4-1 with TRBJ2-1, with unresolved D. Germline values: CDR1 MGHRA, CDR2 YSYEKL. The CDR3 is 12 residues long. V was cut by 0 bases and J by 9 bases, with 6 bases left in between. In DNA, the CDR3 is TGCGCCAGCAGCCAAGAGGTAACTGAGCAGTTCTTC. Translated: CASSQEVTEQFF.

V usage is TRBV5-1 and J usage is TRBJ2-3; D is perhaps TRBD2 (6 bases). V was shortened by 2 bases and J by 0 bases, with 13 bases between the two germline ends. Germline CDR1 and CDR2: SGHRS and YFSETQ. This CDR3 comprises 16 residues. CDR3 sequence (DNA): TGCGCCAGCAGCTTAGGAACCGGGACTAGCACAGATACGCAGTATTTT. The encoded protein is CASSLGTGTSTDTQYF.

The J gene is TRBJ2-1, the V gene TRBV9; D uncertain. The CDR3 loop spans 14 amino acids. V shed 0 bases and J shed 6 bases, with 10 bases lying between them. The V gene's germline CDR1 is SGDLS and CDR2 YYNGEE. The CDR3 DNA reads TGTGCCAGCAGCGTAGTAGGCGCCGGCAATGAGCAGTTCTTC. It specifies CASSVVGAGNEQFF.

The gene calls are TRBV4-1 and TRBJ1-5, with D maybe TRBD1 (5 bases). Germline V CDR1 and CDR2: MGHRA, YSYEKL. Between the trimmed V and J ends, which lost 0 bases and 4 bases, there was a span of 13 bases. This CDR3 has 16 residues. CDR3 in amino acids: CASSQEEGVANQPQHF. The CDR3 DNA reads TGCGCCAGCAGCCAAGAGGAAGGGGTCGCTAATCAGCCCCAGCATTTT.

This clone was detected once. The rearrangement joins TRBV4-3 to TRBJ2-3; 8 bases match TRBD2. Germline CDR1 LGHNA, CDR2 YSLEER. The V segment lost 1 base and the J segment 2 bases; nucleotides outside the gene matches: 8. CDR3 length: 17 amino acids. DNA of the CDR3: TGCGCCAGCAGCCAAGTGTACGGGAGGGAACTCACAGATACGCAGTATTTT. Residues: CASSQVYGRELTDTQYF.

This rearrangement joins TRBV19 to TRBJ1-5; D not resolved. The germline V and J ends were trimmed by 2 bases and 0 bases, with 8 bases remaining between them. The CDR3 totals 15 residues. Per germline, CDR1 LNHDA and CDR2 SQIVND (reference sequence). The CDR3 DNA follows: TGTGCCAGTAGTATAAGCCCCACTAGCAATCAGCCCCAGCATTTT. It codes for CASSISPTSNQPQHF.

The J gene is TRBJ2-5, the V gene TRBV27; 8 bases align to TRBD1. The CDR3 consists of 15 residues. Germline V gene sequence: CDR1 MNHEY, CDR2 SMNVEV (reference sequence). Trimming removed 6 bases from V and 5 bases from J; junction bases left unmatched: 11. The CDR3 DNA reads as TGTGCCAGCAGCTTAGATCAGGGGGCATGGGAGACCCAGTACTTC. Translation gives CASSLDQGAWETQYF.

CDR3 nucleotides: TGCGCCAGCACAGGACCAGATACGCAGTATTTT. Residues: CASTGPDTQYF. The chain uses TRBV5-1 and TRBJ2-3; D is uncertain. Deletions cut 6 bases from V and 4 bases from J, with 6 bases between. The CDR3 loop spans 11 amino acids. From germline, CDR1 is SGHRS and CDR2 YFSETQ.

V usage is TRBV6-1 and J usage is TRBJ2-5; tentative D call: TRBD2 (5 bases). Per germline, CDR1 MNHNS and CDR2 SASEGT. Trimming removed 6 bases from V and 7 bases from J, with 9 bases in between. The CDR3 runs 11 residues. Written as DNA, the CDR3 is TGTGCCAGCAGCTCACTAGGGACCCAGTACTTC. Its protein product is CASSSLGTQYF.

The V and J genes are TRBV5-5 and TRBJ2-7; 12 nucleotides match TRBD2. The V gene's germline CDR1 is SGHKS and CDR2 YYEKEE (reference sequence). CDR3 length: 14 residues. The J segment lost 7 bases and the V segment lost 0 bases, leaving 2 bases of the junction unmatched. CDR3 sequence (DNA): TGTGCCAGCAGCTTGGCCGGACTAGCGGGGGAGCAGTACTTC. It codes for CASSLAGLAGEQYF. Based on the CDR3 plus reference TRBV5-5 and TRBJ2-7, the full variable domain is DAGVTQSPTHLIKTRGQQVTLRCSPISGHKSVSWYQQVLGQGPQFIFQYYEKEERGRGNFPDRFSARQFPNYSSELNVNALLLGDSALYLCASSLAGLAGEQYFGPGTRLTVT.

This chain links TRBV28 with TRBJ1-1; D gene unclear. The CDR3 contains 14 residues. Trimming took 4 bases from V and 2 from J, leaving 11 bases between them. Germline V gene data show CDR1 as MDHEN and CDR2 as SYDVKM. The DNA of the CDR3 is TGTGCCAGCAGTTGGTCTGGGTTTAACACTGAAGCTTTCTTT. Translated: CASSWSGFNTEAFF.

CDR3: CSVAGTGFLDEQYF. DNA for the CDR3: TGCAGCGTTGCCGGGACGGGCTTTCTAGACGAGCAGTACTTC. V usage is TRBV29-1 and J usage is TRBJ2-7; D is possibly TRBD1 or TRBD2 (5 bases each). V was pared by 4 bases and J by 5 bases, with 18 bases between. The CDR3 length is 14 residues. Germline CDR1 SQVTM, CDR2 ANQGSEA.

This chain connects TRBV28 to TRBJ1-5, with D uncertain. CDR1 and CDR2 (germline): MDHEN, SYDVKM. CDR3 length: 13 residues. The V and J ends lost 7 bases and 1 base respectively, with 8 bases between them. CDR3 sequence reads: CASMRVSNQPQHF. CDR3 nucleotides: TGTGCCAGCATGCGGGTGAGCAATCAGCCCCAGCATTTT.

The rearrangement uses TRBV11-3 and TRBJ2-7, with 7 bases that match TRBD2. Looked up from germline, CDR1 is SGHNT and CDR2 is YENEEA. This CDR3 is 15 amino acids long. V shed 8 bases, J shed 4 bases, and the junction held 14 bases outside the gene matches. DNA for the CDR3: TGTGCCAGCCGGACTGCGGCGGGAGAAGCGTACGAGCAGTACTTC. Translated, it gives CASRTAAGEAYEQYF.

The genes are TRBV4-1 and TRBJ1-5; D not certain. V was cut by 3 bases and J by 2 bases, with 8 bases left in between. The CDR3 length is 14 residues. Germline CDR1 MGHRA, CDR2 YSYEKL. In DNA, the CDR3 is TGCGCCAGCAGCCATATTGGTGGCAATCAGCCCCAGCATTTT. Translating it yields CASSHIGGNQPQHF.

As to this clone: The sample contains more than one DNA sequence encoding this CDR3. The genes are TRBV18 and TRBJ1-4; 8 positions match TRBD1. CDR1 and CDR2 (germline): KGHSH, LQKENI. Germline trimming cut 0 bases from V and 5 bases from J; bases unmatched to any gene: 2. The CDR3 loop spans 15 amino acids. CDR3 sequence: CASSPPTGVNEKLFF. As DNA, the CDR3 is TGTGCCAGCTCACCACCGACAGGGGTGAATGAAAAACTGTTTTTT.

The rearrangement links TRBV4-3 to TRBJ2-7, with unresolved D. Germline values: CDR1 LGHNA, CDR2 YSLEER. Trimming pared 0 bases from V and 2 bases from J, leaving 14 bases between. The CDR3 is 16 amino acids. This chain's CDR3 is CASSQDASGWTYEQYF. CDR3 nucleotides: TGCGCCAGCAGCCAAGATGCGTCAGGATGGACCTACGAGCAGTACTTC.

The chain combines TRBV7-9 with TRBJ1-1; D is unresolved. The V gene's germline CDR1 is SEHNR and CDR2 FQNEAQ (reference sequence). The CDR3 runs 13 residues. The V end was cut by 5 bases, the J end by 2 bases, with 9 bases between. The CDR3 is CASSPNPNTEAFF. The CDR3 DNA reads as TGTGCCAGCAGCCCGAACCCAAACACTGAAGCTTTCTTT. The full variable domain, in which reference TRBV7-9 and TRBJ1-1 provide the parts outside the CDR3, is DTGVSQNPRHKITKRGQNVTFRCDPISEHNRLYWYRQTLGQGPEFLTYFQNEAQLEKSRLLSDRFSAERPKGSFSTLEIQRTEQGDSAMYLCASSPNPNTEAFFGQGTRLTVV.

This rearrangement joins TRBV28 to TRBJ2-7; D may be TRBD1 or TRBD2 (6 bases each). V dropped 3 bases and J dropped 6 bases, with 12 bases sitting between them. The CDR3 consists of 13 residues. CDR1 and CDR2 from the germline V gene are MDHEN and SYDVKM. The CDR3 nucleotides read TGTGCCAGCAGTTTTGGGGGGCCGGGCGAGCAGTACTTC. This encodes CASSFGGPGEQYF.

The chain carries TRBV6-6 and TRBJ2-7, with 10 bases aligning to TRBD1. Losses at the gene ends were 6 bases for V and 4 bases for J; bases not matched to a gene: 3. CDR1 is MNHNY, CDR2 SVGAGI, per germline (reference sequence). There are 13 residues in the CDR3. CDR3 sequence: CASRPGQGYEQYF. CDR3 bases: TGTGCCAGCAGGCCGGGACAGGGGTACGAGCAGTACTTC.

The chain joins TRBV19 to TRBJ2-1; perhaps D is TRBD1 or TRBD2 (5 bases each). Germline assignment: CDR1 LNHDA and CDR2 SQIVND (reference sequence). This CDR3 comprises 13 residues. The V and J ends lost 5 bases and 7 bases respectively, with 12 bases between them. CDR3 sequence: CASSGTEGNEQFF. The DNA for the CDR3 is TGTGCCAGTAGTGGTACAGAGGGGAATGAGCAGTTCTTC.

This chain links TRBV5-5 with TRBJ2-2; TRBD2 matches 9 bases. The trim removed 1 base at V and 5 bases at J, leaving 3 bases unmatched. The CDR3 is 15 residues long. CDR1 is SGHKS, CDR2 YYEKEE, per germline (reference sequence). This chain's CDR3 is CASSLLAGSTGELFF. CDR3 coding DNA: TGTGCCAGCAGCTTGCTAGCGGGATCTACCGGGGAGCTGTTTTTT.

The CDR3 sequence: CASSQDTSGTLSYEQYF. The CDR3 DNA follows: TGCGCCAGCAGCCAAGATACTAGCGGGACCCTCTCCTACGAGCAGTACTTC. The chain employs TRBV4-3 and TRBJ2-7, with TRBD2 matching over 10 bases. This CDR3 contains 17 residues. From germline, CDR1 is LGHNA and CDR2 YSLEER. V dropped 0 bases and J dropped 0; count of bases not matched to a gene: 5.

J is TRBJ2-7 and V is TRBV2, with D perhaps matching TRBD1 (5 bases). This CDR3 spans 17 amino acids. Germline assignment: CDR1 SNHLY and CDR2 FYNNEI. V was clipped by 5 bases and J by 0 bases, with 20 bases between them. In DNA form, the CDR3 reads TGTGCCAGCAGTCCTCCTGACAGCGTATATAGCTCCTACGAGCAGTACTTC. Encoded protein: CASSPPDSVYSSYEQYF.

The chain recombines TRBV27 with TRBJ2-5; D gene unclear. From germline, CDR1 is MNHEY and CDR2 SMNVEV (reference sequence). The CDR3 totals 15 residues. Trimming left V 4 bases short and J 7 bases short, with 19 bases between. CDR3 nucleotide sequence: TGTGCCAGCAGTTCAAACACCCCCTCGTTAGGGACCCAGTACTTC. Its protein product is CASSSNTPSLGTQYF.

The J gene is TRBJ1-5, the V gene TRBV7-8, with no clear D. This CDR3 comprises 13 residues. Trimming shortened V by 4 bases and J by 4 bases, and 8 bases separated the two germline ends. Germline V gene sequence: CDR1 SGHVS, CDR2 FQNEAQ. The CDR3 DNA sequence: TGTGCCAGCAGCTATAGGAGGAATCAGCCCCAGCATTTT. Protein: CASSYRRNQPQHF.

The CDR3 sequence: CASSLDGPTEAFF. In DNA, the CDR3 is TGCGCCAGCAGCTTGGATGGGCCAACTGAAGCTTTCTTT. The V call is TRBV5-1, the J call TRBJ1-1; D unclear. The CDR3 loop spans 13 amino acids. Per the germline V gene, CDR1 is SGHRS and CDR2 is YFSETQ. The V end lost 0 bases, the J end lost 5 bases, and 8 bases lay between the germline ends.